The T cell receptor beta chain described here comes from a study of T cells after yellow fever vaccination. Looking at the study overall: Researchers used SMART-Seq v4 Ultra Low Input to prepare fractions that had low cell numbers.

For this clonotype: The target antigen is unknown.

Study-level results: Reappearing after the booster were most of the clones from primary vaccination (less than 98% CD4, 88% CD8).

UMIs and a universal primer site were added when TCR cDNA was made by 5'RACE template switching. TCRdb called the 5' RACE reads again in MiXCR, with one record for every CDR3 protein. Of 350,000 to 550,000 distinct CDR3 sequences listed, 18% are singletons. CDR1 and CDR2 from the germline V gene are MNHNS and SASEGT. V shed 2 bases, J shed 7 bases, and the junction held 9 bases outside the gene matches. This CDR3 region has 17 residues. This chain uses TRBV6-1 with TRBJ1-5; 12 nucleotides match TRBD1. This receptor was identified in a man aged 18 to 30 who received the YFV17D yellow fever vaccine. Sequences were derived from PBMCs, sampled before the yellow fever booster vaccination. CDR3 sequence (DNA): TGTGCCAGCAGTGAACCTTCGGCCGGGACAGGGGGCCAGCCCCAGCATTTT. Encoded protein: CASSEPSAGTGGQPQHF.